This entry lists 26 T cell receptor beta chains sequenced from one sample in a study of cytomegalovirus exposure and HLA in healthy donors. Some clones are missing from TCRdb's copy, which holds only in-frame ones; the method was immunoSEQ multiplex PCR. Among about 110,000 clones listed, roughly 86% were seen once. The sequencing input was PBMCs. Receptor source: a young woman in good health and CMV-seronegative.

This chain uses TRBV18 with TRBJ1-5; D is possibly TRBD1 (6 bases). Trimming cost V 3 bases and J 4 bases, with 19 bases left between them. The CDR3 length is 17 residues. Looked up from germline, CDR1 is KGHSH and CDR2 is LQKENI. The CDR3: CASSPPRQAGGNQPQHF. The CDR3 coding sequence is TGTGCCAGCTCACCTCCACGACAGGCAGGAGGTAATCAGCCCCAGCATTTT.

The J gene is TRBJ1-1, the V gene TRBV7-2, with D unresolved. This CDR3 is 14 amino acids long. The V end was cut by 3 bases, the J end by 1 base, with 9 bases between. Per the germline V gene, CDR1 is SGHTA and CDR2 is FQGNSA. The DNA for the CDR3 is TGTGCCAGCAGCTTGAACACACCGAACACTGAAGCTTTCTTT. As protein: CASSLNTPNTEAFF.

V gene TRBV7-9 combines with J gene TRBJ2-3; 7 bases are a match to TRBD2. V was pared by 5 bases and J by 0 bases, with 5 bases of the junction left unmatched. The germline CDR1 and CDR2 sequences are SEHNR and FQNEAQ (reference sequence). The CDR3 spans 15 residues. The CDR3 loop is CASSLDSGSTDTQYF. The CDR3 nucleotides are TGTGCCAGCAGCCTAGATAGCGGGAGCACAGATACGCAGTATTTT.

The chain joins TRBV11-2 to TRBJ2-3; 11 nucleotides align to TRBD2. Germline CDR1 reads SGHAT; CDR2 reads FQNNGV. This CDR3 region has 16 residues. The V and J ends lost 7 bases and 6 bases, in that order; junction bases with no gene match: 12. The CDR3 loop reads CASIGRLAGGMDTQYF. The CDR3 DNA reads TGTGCCAGCATTGGTAGATTAGCGGGGGGGATGGATACGCAGTATTTT.

The CDR3 region is CSVTGSTSYTEAFF. The CDR3 coding sequence is TGCAGCGTGACGGGGTCTACCAGCTACACTGAAGCTTTCTTT. The chain employs TRBV29-1 and TRBJ1-1; D is uncertain. V was cut by 6 bases and J by 3 bases, with 17 bases left in between. CDR1 and CDR2 (germline): SQVTM, ANQGSEA. CDR3 length: 14 residues.

The chain recombines TRBV28 with TRBJ2-7; unclear D gene. CDR1 is MDHEN and CDR2 is SYDVKM in the germline V gene. This CDR3 contains 13 residues. V shed 4 bases and J shed 1 base, with 8 bases lying between them. The CDR3 nucleotides read TGTGCCAGCAGTTCTCTGTCTTCCTACGAGCAGTACTTC. It codes for CASSSLSSYEQYF.

V gene TRBV19 combines with J gene TRBJ2-5; D ambiguous. V gave up 5 bases and J gave up 2 bases, with 6 bases separating them. Germline V gene data show CDR1 as LNHDA and CDR2 as SQIVND (reference sequence). This CDR3 comprises 12 residues. CDR3 sequence (DNA): TGTGCCAGTAGTCGTCTGCAAGAGACCCAGTACTTC. Amino acids: CASSRLQETQYF.

This clone has only one observation. V gene TRBV28 combines with J gene TRBJ2-7; D not certain. The germline V and J ends were trimmed by 5 bases and 6 bases, with 17 bases remaining between them. Germline assignment: CDR1 MDHEN and CDR2 SYDVKM. The length of the CDR3 is 14 residues. The DNA of the CDR3 is TGTGCCAGCAGTCCTTCCGGGTTAAGGCTCGAGCAGTACTTC. Translated, it gives CASSPSGLRLEQYF.

The gene calls are TRBV15 and TRBJ2-7, with 8 bases lining up with TRBD1. There are 14 residues in the CDR3. J was trimmed by 3 bases and V by 5 bases; bases with no gene match: 6. Germline V gene sequence: CDR1 LNHNV, CDR2 YYDKDF (reference sequence). The CDR3 DNA reads TGTGCCACCAGCCGTACAGGGGGAATCTACGAGCAGTACTTC. This translates into CATSRTGGIYEQYF.

The chain's CDR3 is CASSQEPKRGYGYTF. CDR3 DNA sequence: TGTGCCAGCAGCCAAGAGCCAAAACGAGGCTATGGCTACACCTTC. The chain employs TRBV28 and TRBJ1-2, with D unclear. V was trimmed by 6 bases and J by 4 bases, leaving 18 bases between them. Per germline, CDR1 MDHEN and CDR2 SYDVKM. The CDR3 has 15 amino acids.

CDR3 residues: CASSSPRTGIGGYTF. For the CDR3, the DNA is TGTGCCAGCAGTTCTCCGAGGACAGGCATAGGTGGCTACACCTTC. The V gene is TRBV27, the J gene TRBJ1-2; TRBD1 matches 7 bases. This CDR3 region has 15 residues. Germline V CDR1 and CDR2: MNHEY, SMNVEV (reference sequence). V lost 4 bases to trimming and J lost 7 bases; unmatched junction nucleotides: 12.

V is TRBV28 and J is TRBJ2-5, with D unresolved. Trimming took 4 bases from V and 7 from J, leaving 22 bases between them. The CDR3 length is 16 residues. CDR1 is MDHEN and CDR2 is SYDVKM in the germline V gene. The CDR3 DNA reads TGTGCCAGCAGTTCGCCCCTAGTTGCCGTTGAAGGGACCCAGTACTTC. Translated: CASSSPLVAVEGTQYF.

The rearrangement uses TRBV7-2 and TRBJ2-5; 10 nucleotides align to TRBD1. This CDR3 is 15 amino acids long. CDR1 SGHTA and CDR2 FQGNSA come from the germline V gene. Trimming took 4 bases from V and 5 from J; bases not matched to a gene: 7. CDR3 region: CASSWGQGRRETQYF. As DNA, the CDR3 is TGTGCCAGCAGCTGGGGACAGGGGAGGAGGGAGACCCAGTACTTC.

The chain employs TRBV7-2 and TRBJ2-2; TRBD2 matches 9 bases. The CDR3 extends over 15 amino acids. V was clipped by 5 bases and J by 5 bases; unmatched bases: 6. Germline CDR1 SGHTA, CDR2 FQGNSA. In nucleotides, the CDR3 is TGTGCCAGCAGCCCCCGGCGGGGGGGGACCGGGGAGCTGTTTTTT. Protein product: CASSPRRGGTGELFF. The complete variable domain, with remaining parts taken from reference TRBV7-2 and TRBJ2-2, reads GAGVSQSPSNKVTEKGKDVELRCDPISGHTALYWYRQSLGQGLEFLIYFQGNSAPDKSGLPSDRFSAERTGGSVSTLTIQRTQQEDSAVYLCASSPRRGGTGELFFGEGSRLTVL.

The CDR3: CATSLTHRGPGNTEAFF. Written as DNA, the CDR3 is TGTGCCACCAGCCTCACCCACAGGGGCCCCGGAAACACTGAAGCTTTCTTT. The J gene is TRBJ1-1, the V gene TRBV15, with 7 positions matching TRBD1. CDR3 length: 17 residues. Trimming cost V 5 bases and J 2 bases; bases outside gene matches: 14. CDR1 is LNHNV, CDR2 YYDKDF, per germline (reference sequence).

The J gene is TRBJ2-1, the V gene TRBV7-3; 7 bases align to TRBD2. Per germline, CDR1 SGHTA and CDR2 FQGTGA. V gave up 8 bases and J gave up 2 bases; unmatched junction bases: 9. The CDR3 has 15 amino acids. CDR3 DNA: TGTGCCAGCGGTCGGGACTATCAACCCTACAATGAGCAGTTCTTC. The encoded protein is CASGRDYQPYNEQFF.

The chain couples TRBV7-2 to TRBJ2-1, with D possibly matching TRBD2 (9 bases). V lost 0 bases and J 4 bases, leaving 19 bases between the germline ends. Germline V gene lookup returns CDR1 SGHTA and CDR2 FQGNSA. The CDR3 totals 18 residues. CDR3 nucleotide sequence: TGTGCCAGCAGCTTAGCGGACAGGGCTAGCGGGGTTTACAATGAGCAGTTCTTC. Residues: CASSLADRASGVYNEQFF.

The chain has TRBV15 and TRBJ2-1, with TRBD2 matching 13 bases. Germline V gene sequence: CDR1 LNHNV, CDR2 YYDKDF (reference sequence). Losses at the gene ends were 6 bases for V and 7 bases for J; bases not matched to a gene: 9. The CDR3 is 16 amino acids. The CDR3 protein is CATRLAGGLVRNEQFF. CDR3 in DNA: TGTGCCACCAGACTAGCGGGAGGGCTGGTAAGGAATGAGCAGTTCTTC.

The chain joins TRBV18 to TRBJ2-5; the D gene is possibly TRBD2 (6 bases). The V and J ends lost 2 bases and 2 bases respectively, with 12 bases between them. CDR1 and CDR2 from the germline V gene are KGHSH and LQKENI. The CDR3 has 15 amino acids. CDR3 sequence reads: CASSPNNGGQETQYF. The CDR3 DNA follows: TGTGCCAGCTCACCAAACAACGGGGGACAAGAGACCCAGTACTTC. Supplemented by reference TRBV18 and TRBJ2-5, the full variable domain reads NAGVMQNPRHLVRRRGQEARLRCSPMKGHSHVYWYRQLPEEGLKFMVYLQKENIIDESGMPKERFSAEFPKEGPSILRIQQVVRGDSAAYFCASSPNNGGQETQYFGPGTRLLVL.

This clone was seen more than once but under ten times. The chain carries TRBV6-4 and TRBJ2-7; possible D gene TRBD2, 6 bases. CDR1 is MRHNA, CDR2 SNTAGT, per germline. The length of the CDR3 is 14 residues. Deletions cut 2 bases from V and 1 base from J, with 9 bases between. The CDR3 nucleotides are TGTGCCAGCAGTGACCATGCGGGGTCCTACGAGCAGTACTTC. Translating gives CASSDHAGSYEQYF.

The CDR3 bases are TGTGCCACCCAGTCGGGAGCGGGGGGGAGCACAGATACGCAGTATTTT. Translation: CATQSGAGGSTDTQYF. The chain recombines TRBV15 with TRBJ2-3; TRBD2 matches 10 bases. The CDR3 has 16 residues. Germline assignment: CDR1 LNHNV and CDR2 YYDKDF (reference sequence). The junction had 8 bases not matched to a gene; V was cut back by 8 bases and J by 0 bases.

CDR3 protein: CASNVPGSGNTEAFF. The CDR3 DNA is TGTGCCAGCAACGTCCCTGGGAGCGGGAACACTGAAGCTTTCTTT. This sequence joins TRBV28 and TRBJ1-1; D unclear. Trimming cost V 7 bases and J 1 base, with 16 bases left between them. Per the germline V gene, CDR1 is MDHEN and CDR2 is SYDVKM. The CDR3 loop spans 15 amino acids.

The chain is built from TRBV7-3 and TRBJ2-7, with 8 bases fitting TRBD2. Looked up from germline, CDR1 is SGHTA and CDR2 is FQGTGA. After removal of 4 bases from V and 6 bases from J, the junction contained 5 bases not matched to a gene. The length of the CDR3 is 13 residues. The CDR3 DNA sequence: TGTGCCAGCAGCTCCGGGGGGGATCCCGAGCAGTACTTC. This gives the protein CASSSGGDPEQYF.

The chain links TRBV30 to TRBJ1-4; the D gene is possibly TRBD1 (6 bases). The CDR3 is 15 residues long. With 0 bases removed from V and 6 bases from J, the gap between germline ends came to 14 bases. Per the germline V gene, CDR1 is GTSNPN and CDR2 is SVGIG (reference sequence). CDR3 protein: CAWSVRGRGYEKLFF. The DNA for the CDR3 is TGTGCCTGGAGTGTACGGGGCAGGGGTTATGAAAAACTGTTTTTT.

This chain links TRBV7-7 with TRBJ2-5, with 9 bases lining up with TRBD1. The germline V gene encodes CDR1 SSHAT and CDR2 FNYEAQ (reference sequence). This CDR3 is built from 15 residues. V lost 1 base and J lost 2; bases outside the gene matches: 2. CDR3 nucleotide sequence: TGTGCCAGCAGCTTAGGAGGGACAGGGCAAGAGACCCAGTACTTC. The encoded protein is CASSLGGTGQETQYF.

This clone has just one count. J is TRBJ2-5 and V is TRBV5-1, with 11 bases lining up with TRBD1. V shed 0 bases, J shed 4 bases, and the junction held 8 bases outside the gene matches. The germline CDR1 and CDR2 sequences are SGHRS and YFSETQ. The CDR3 length is 17 residues. The CDR3 loop reads CASSLDGTGGSRETQYF. For the CDR3, the DNA is TGCGCCAGCAGCTTGGACGGGACAGGGGGATCGCGAGAGACCCAGTACTTC.